This TCR beta chain was sequenced for a study of T cell responses to AZD1222 COVID-19 vaccine. Study-level results: Donor demographics were predominantly white British with a female majority; clonal diversity may be underestimated.

The V gene end was trimmed by 3 bases and the J gene end by 6 bases; junction bases not matched to a gene: 3. Germline CDR1 is KGHSH and CDR2 is LQKENI. The CDR3 has 14 amino acids. Data came from immunoSEQ multiplex PCR; TCRdb stores just in-frame clones and leaves some out. The sample carries over 130,000 clones, under 95% recorded once. Regarding this clone: Its antigen is unidentified.

The chain couples TRBV18 to TRBJ1-5; 9 positions agree with TRBD1. The sequencing here drew on peripheral blood, taken 28 days after the second dose of the MenACWY control vaccine. The receptor comes from an adult who received the MenACWY meningococcal vaccine as a control. CDR3 in amino acids: CASSPGQGVQPQHF. As DNA, the CDR3 is TGTGCCAGCTCACCGGGACAGGGCGTTCAGCCCCAGCATTTT.